These 10 T cell receptor beta chains were sequenced from one sample in a study of shared clonotypes between healthy human individuals. Repertoires were generated with immunoSEQ multiplex PCR, while TCRdb's copy carries only in-frame clones and drops some. This table holds hundreds of thousands of clones, roughly three quarters found once. Sequencing used PBMCs. The receptors derive from a woman in her forties in good health. Some clones in this sample may be carry-over from other donors' samples.

The chain joins TRBV6-1 to TRBJ2-1, with TRBD2 matching over 9 bases. The germline V gene has CDR1 MNHNS and CDR2 SASEGT. The V segment lost 3 bases and the J segment 6 bases; nucleotides outside the gene matches: 6. CDR3 length: 15 amino acids. The CDR3 nucleotides read TGTGCCAGCAGTGACTGGCGGGAGGGGTCCAATGAGCAGTTCTTC. It is translated as CASSDWREGSNEQFF.

This clone has only a few counts. This chain uses TRBV28 with TRBJ1-1; 9 bases are a match to TRBD1. The ends lost 3 bases at V and 5 bases at J; junction bases unmatched: 10. The CDR3 sequence is 16 residues long. Germline values: CDR1 MDHEN, CDR2 SYDVKM. The chain's CDR3 is CASSLNANRGRTEAFF. The CDR3 nucleotides are TGTGCCAGCAGTTTGAACGCTAACAGGGGGCGTACTGAAGCTTTCTTT. Based on the CDR3 plus reference TRBV28 and TRBJ1-1, the full variable domain is DVKVTQSSRYLVKRTGEKVFLECVQDMDHENMFWYRQDPGLGLRLIYFSYDVKMKEKGDIPEGYSVSREKKERFSLILESASTNQTSMYLCASSLNANRGRTEAFFGQGTRLTVV.

V is TRBV7-9 and J is TRBJ2-6, with 7 bases identical to TRBD2. The V gene's germline CDR1 is SEHNR and CDR2 FQNEAQ (reference sequence). The J segment lost 1 base and the V segment lost 1 base, leaving 7 bases of the junction unmatched. This CDR3 comprises 18 residues. CDR3 sequence: CASSLVGGGESGANVLTF. In DNA, the CDR3 is TGTGCCAGCAGCTTAGTAGGCGGGGGAGAATCTGGGGCCAACGTCCTGACTTTC.

Comment on this clone: Different DNA sequences within this sample yield the same CDR3. The CDR3: CASSLLSEETQYF. DNA for the CDR3: TGCGCCAGCAGCTTGTTAAGTGAGGAGACCCAGTACTTC. The rearrangement uses TRBV5-1 and TRBJ2-5; D remains unclear. The germline gives CDR1 SGHRS, CDR2 YFSETQ. The CDR3 contains 13 residues. With 1 base removed from V and 5 bases from J, the gap between germline ends came to 9 bases.

The chain couples TRBV5-6 to TRBJ1-2; weak D call: TRBD1 (6 bases). Germline CDR1 SGHDT, CDR2 YYEEEE. The V end was cut by 2 bases, the J end by 6 bases, with 11 bases between. CDR3 length equals 13 residues. The CDR3 here is CASSFISGDGYTF. In DNA, the CDR3 is TGTGCCAGCAGCTTTATTTCAGGGGATGGCTACACCTTC. The full variable domain, rest sourced from reference TRBV5-6 and TRBJ1-2, is DAGVTQSPTHLIKTRGQQVTLRCSPKSGHDTVSWYQQALGQGPQFIFQYYEEEERQRGNFPDRFSGHQFPNYSSELNVNALLLGDSALYLCASSFISGDGYTFGSGTRLTVV.

Worth noting for this clone: A far larger clone differs by one base, so this is likely a read error. The chain has TRBV7-9 and TRBJ2-1; tentative D call: TRBD2 (7 bases). Germline CDR1 is SEHNR and CDR2 is FQNEAQ (reference sequence). This CDR3 is built from 16 residues. The CDR3 DNA reads as TGTGCCAGCAGCGCCTGGGGGGGCGTCTCCTACAATGGGCAGTTCTTC. Its translation: CASSAWGGVSYNGQFF.

The sample holds a few counts of this clone. Other nucleotide sequences in the sample specify the same CDR3. The chain combines TRBV18 with TRBJ2-2; D is uncertain. The germline V and J ends were trimmed by 3 bases and 3 bases, with 8 bases remaining between them. The CDR3 has 14 amino acids. CDR1 KGHSH and CDR2 LQKENI come from the germline V gene. The CDR3 DNA reads as TGTGCCAGCTCACCGGGCCTAGACACCGGGGAGCTGTTTTTT. Translating it yields CASSPGLDTGELFF.

The rearrangement joins TRBV6-6 to TRBJ1-2; D is uncertain. CDR3 size: 14 residues. Germline assignment: CDR1 MNHNY and CDR2 SVGAGI (reference sequence). With 0 bases removed from V and 2 bases from J, the gap between germline ends came to 7 bases. This chain's CDR3 is CASSYSGSNYGYTF. CDR3 bases: TGTGCCAGCAGTTACTCGGGGAGCAACTATGGCTACACCTTC.

This clone was detected ten times or more. The V gene is TRBV5-1, the J gene TRBJ2-2; TRBD1 matches at 11 bases. V shed 0 bases and J 4 bases; nucleotides not matched to a gene: 2. The CDR3 loop spans 16 amino acids. The V gene's germline CDR1 is SGHRS and CDR2 YFSETQ. CDR3 in DNA: TGCGCCAGCAGCTTGGGGACAGGGGGCGGCACCGGGGAGCTGTTTTTT. It specifies CASSLGTGGGTGELFF.

This chain joins TRBV28 and TRBJ2-2; D is undetermined. Deletions cut 0 bases from V and 2 bases from J, with 10 bases between. CDR1 and CDR2 (germline): MDHEN, SYDVKM. This CDR3 spans 16 amino acids. The CDR3 coding sequence is TGTGCCAGCAGTTTATGGGTCGGTGCTAACACCGGGGAGCTGTTTTTT. This sequence encodes CASSLWVGANTGELFF.